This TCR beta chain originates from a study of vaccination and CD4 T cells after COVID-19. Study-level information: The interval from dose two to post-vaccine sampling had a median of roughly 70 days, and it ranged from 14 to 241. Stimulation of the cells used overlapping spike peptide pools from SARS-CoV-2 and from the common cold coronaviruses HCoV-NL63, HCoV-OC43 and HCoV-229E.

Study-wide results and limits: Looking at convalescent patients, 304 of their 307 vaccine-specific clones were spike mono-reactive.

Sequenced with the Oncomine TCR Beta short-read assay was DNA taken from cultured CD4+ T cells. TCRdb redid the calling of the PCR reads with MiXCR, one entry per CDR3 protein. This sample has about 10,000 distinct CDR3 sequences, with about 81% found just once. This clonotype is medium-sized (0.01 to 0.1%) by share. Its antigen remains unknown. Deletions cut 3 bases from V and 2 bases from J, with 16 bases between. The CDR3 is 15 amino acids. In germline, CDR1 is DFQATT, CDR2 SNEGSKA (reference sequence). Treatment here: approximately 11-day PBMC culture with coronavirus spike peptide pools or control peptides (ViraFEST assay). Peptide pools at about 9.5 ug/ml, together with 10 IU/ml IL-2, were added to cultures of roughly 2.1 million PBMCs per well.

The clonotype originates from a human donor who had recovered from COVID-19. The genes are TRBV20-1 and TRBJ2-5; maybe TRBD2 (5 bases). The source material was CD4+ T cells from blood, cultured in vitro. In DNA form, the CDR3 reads TGCAGTGCTAGTCCGAGGGCGGGCCTGCAAGAGACCCAGTACTTC. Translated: CSASPRAGLQETQYF.